This T cell receptor beta chain comes out of a study of blood T cell repertoires in COVID-19. Study in general: There were acute and convalescent COVID-19 samples, and they came from the United States, Italy and Spain. Nucleic acid was either cDNA or gDNA, and it came from T cells, B-cell-depleted T cells, or PBMCs.

Germline V gene data show CDR1 as ENHRY and CDR2 as SYGVKD. CDR3 length: 18 amino acids. V lost 2 bases to trimming and J lost 4 bases; unmatched junction nucleotides: 11. Original processing methods: The assay estimated nucleated cells by amplifying reference gene primers. Assay: immunoSEQ multiplex PCR; the TCRdb copy retains only in-frame clones and omits some. The V and J calls and clone size are taken from that table; D and trimming were inferred from the DNA. The sample holds about 210,000 clones, about 91% seen once. V and J are TRBV10-3 and TRBJ1-5; 10 bases agree with TRBD1. Specimen: peripheral blood. The sequence was collected from a man aged 25-45 years with acute or convalescent COVID-19. The CDR3 loop is CAISEGGDRGRGNQPQHF. The CDR3 DNA is TGTGCCATCAGTGAGGGGGGCGACAGGGGGCGAGGAAATCAGCCCCAGCATTTT.